This T cell receptor beta chain appears in the sequencing data of a study of T-cell reconstitution after alpha-beta-depleted transplantation in children. This clonotype occurred a few times. Its cognate antigen is unknown. Trimming took 4 bases from V and 3 from J, leaving 8 bases between them. The CDR3 has 13 residues. The germline CDR1 and CDR2 sequences are SGDLS and YYNGEE. Study observations and caveats: Several hundred expanded graft clones reportedly gave rise to the alpha-beta T cells present about two months after transplant.

Molecular barcoding with unique molecular identifiers was used for the TCRbeta library. From the PCR reads, TCRdb called clonotypes with MiXCR, one entry per CDR3 protein. The sample consists of 200,000 to 250,000 distinct CDR3 sequences, about 8.7% of them appearing once. This chain connects TRBV9 to TRBJ2-1; D is unclear. The sample consisted of PBMCs, mostly from graft donor cells, taken 360 days after TCRalphabeta/CD19-depleted stem cell transplant. This TCR came from a male patient between 2 and 10 years old who had a stem cell transplant for acute myeloid leukemia, so the T cells may come from the graft donor. This CDR3 is CASSSGNYNEQFF. In nucleotides, the CDR3 is TGTGCCAGCAGCTCGGGCAACTACAATGAGCAGTTCTTC. The full variable domain, its missing parts supplied by reference TRBV9 and TRBJ2-1, is DSGVTQTPKHLITATGQRVTLRCSPRSGDLSVYWYQQSLDQGLQFLIQYYNGEERAKGNILERFSAQQFPDLHSELNLSSLELGDSALYFCASSSGNYNEQFFGPGTRLTVL.